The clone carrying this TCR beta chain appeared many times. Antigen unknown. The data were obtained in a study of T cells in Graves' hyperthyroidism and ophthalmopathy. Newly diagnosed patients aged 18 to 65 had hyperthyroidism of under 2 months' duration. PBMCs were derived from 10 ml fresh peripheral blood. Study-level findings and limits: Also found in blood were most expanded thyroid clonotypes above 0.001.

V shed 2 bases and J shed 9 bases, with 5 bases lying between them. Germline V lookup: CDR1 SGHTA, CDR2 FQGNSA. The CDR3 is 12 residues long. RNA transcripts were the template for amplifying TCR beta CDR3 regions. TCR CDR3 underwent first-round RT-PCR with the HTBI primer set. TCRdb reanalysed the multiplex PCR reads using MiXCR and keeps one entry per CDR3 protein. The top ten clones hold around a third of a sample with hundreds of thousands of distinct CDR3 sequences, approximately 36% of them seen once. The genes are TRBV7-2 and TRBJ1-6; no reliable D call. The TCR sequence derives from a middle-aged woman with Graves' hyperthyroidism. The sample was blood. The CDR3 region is CASSLTSSPLHF. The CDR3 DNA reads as TGTGCCAGCAGCTTAACCTCTTCACCCCTCCACTTT.